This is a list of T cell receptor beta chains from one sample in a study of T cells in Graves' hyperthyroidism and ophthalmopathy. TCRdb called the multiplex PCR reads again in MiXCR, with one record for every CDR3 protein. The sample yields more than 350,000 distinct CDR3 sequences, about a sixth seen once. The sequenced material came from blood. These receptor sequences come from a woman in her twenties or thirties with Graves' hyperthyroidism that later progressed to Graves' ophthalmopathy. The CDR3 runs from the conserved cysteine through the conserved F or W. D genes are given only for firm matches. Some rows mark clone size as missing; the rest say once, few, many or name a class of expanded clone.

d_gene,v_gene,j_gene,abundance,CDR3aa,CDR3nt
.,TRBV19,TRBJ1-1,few,CASSRLGDWAEAFF,TGTGCCAGTAGCCGCTTGGGGGATTGGGCTGAAGCTTTCTTT
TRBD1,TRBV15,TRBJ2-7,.,CATSSRDRGRHEQYF,TGTGCCACCAGCAGCCGGGACAGGGGACGGCACGAGCAGTACTTC
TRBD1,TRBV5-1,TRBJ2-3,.,CASSTNTGATDTQYF,TGCGCCAGCAGCACCAATACAGGGGCCACAGATACGCAGTATTTT
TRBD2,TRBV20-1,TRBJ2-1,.,CSAPSASGRWNEQFF,TGCAGTGCCCCGTCGGCTAGCGGGAGATGGAATGAGCAGTTCTTC
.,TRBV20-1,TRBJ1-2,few,CSAMDPNYGYTF,TGCAGTGCTATGGACCCTAACTATGGCTACACCTTC
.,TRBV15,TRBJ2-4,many,CATSRDMSTRGNIQYF,TGTGCCACCAGCAGAGATATGTCGACTAGAGGAAACATTCAGTACTTC
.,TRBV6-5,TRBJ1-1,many,CASSYLAIGENTEAFF,TGTGCCAGCAGTTACTTGGCGATAGGGGAGAACACTGAAGCTTTCTTT
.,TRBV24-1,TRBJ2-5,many,CATSDSLQETQYF,TGTGCCACCAGTGACTCTCTCCAAGAGACCCAGTACTTC
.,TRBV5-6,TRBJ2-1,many,CASSLLDSYNEQFF,TGTGCCAGCAGCTTGCTTGATTCCTACAATGAGCAGTTCTTC
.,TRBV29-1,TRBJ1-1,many,CSMTRPQGSSAFF,TGCAGCATGACTCGACCTCAGGGGAGTTCAGCTTTCTTT
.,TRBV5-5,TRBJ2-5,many,CASSLEGPQETQYF,TGTGCCAGCAGCTTAGAGGGGCCGCAGGAGACCCAGTACTTC
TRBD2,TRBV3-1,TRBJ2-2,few,CASSRGTSGRYTGELFF,TGTGCCAGCAGCCGTGGGACTAGCGGGCGATACACCGGGGAGCTGTTTTTT
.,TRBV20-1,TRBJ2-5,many,CSAPRDSTGTQYF,TGCAGTGCCCCGCGGGACTCGACGGGGACCCAGTACTTC
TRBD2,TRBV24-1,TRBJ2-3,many,CATSDTATSGGASTDTQYF,TGTGCCACCAGTGATACCGCCACTAGCGGGGGGGCGAGCACAGATACGCAGTATTTT
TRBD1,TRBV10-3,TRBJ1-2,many,CAISGDRGNYGYTF,TGTGCCATCAGTGGGGACAGGGGGAACTATGGCTACACCTTC
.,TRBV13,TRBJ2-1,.,CASSPDGRGNVYEQFF,TGTGCCAGCAGCCCCGACGGGAGAGGGAATGTCTATGAGCAGTTCTTC
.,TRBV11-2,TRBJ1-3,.,CASSLAHPSTFISGNTIYF,TGTGCCAGCAGCTTAGCCCACCCCTCCACCTTCATCTCTGGAAACACCATATATTTT
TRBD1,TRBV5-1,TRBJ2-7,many,CASSFGDRGPSYEQYF,TGCGCCAGCAGCTTTGGAGACAGGGGCCCCTCCTACGAGCAGTACTTC
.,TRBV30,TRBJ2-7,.,CAWSAERTDSYEQYF,TGTGCCTGGAGTGCTGAACGGACAGACTCCTACGAGCAGTACTTC
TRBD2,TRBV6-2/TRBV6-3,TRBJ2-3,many,CASSRSSGGFLTDTQYF,TGTGCCAGCAGCCGAAGTAGCGGGGGATTTCTCACAGATACGCAGTATTTT
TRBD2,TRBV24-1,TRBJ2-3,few,CATSDSRTGGRTDTQYF,TGTGCCACCAGTGACTCTAGGACGGGAGGACGCACAGATACGCAGTATTTT
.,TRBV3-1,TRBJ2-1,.,CASSQSGYHPFF,TGTGCCAGCAGCCAGTCGGGGTATCATCCGTTCTTC
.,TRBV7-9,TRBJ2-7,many,CASSLASGRITYEQYF,TGTGCCAGCAGCTTAGCCTCCGGCAGGATCACCTACGAGCAGTACTTC
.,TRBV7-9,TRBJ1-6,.,CASSTRDIRNSPLHF,TGTGCCAGCAGCACCCGGGACATCAGGAATTCACCCCTCCACTTT
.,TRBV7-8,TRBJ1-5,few,CASSTETDSNQPQHF,TGTGCCAGCAGCACCGAGACAGATAGCAATCAGCCCCAGCATTTT